The next 6 T cell receptor beta chains were all read from a single sample in a study of T-cell memory formation after mild COVID-19. TCRdb re-called the 5' RACE reads through MiXCR, storing one row per CDR3 protein. This sample has about 430,000 distinct CDR3 sequences, with 20% to 25% found just once. Source material: PBMCs or a T cell subset sorted from them (not recorded which). The source is an adult woman who had mild COVID-19 (a few samples of this study predate the infection). Cell type and time point are not known.

In this sample, this clonotype turned up once. The V gene is TRBV7-9, the J gene TRBJ1-2, with D tentatively TRBD1 (5 bases). This CDR3 is built from 14 residues. The ends were cut back, 4 bases at V and 5 bases at J, with 14 bases in the middle. The germline V gene encodes CDR1 SEHNR and CDR2 FQNEAQ (reference sequence). The DNA for the CDR3 is TGTGCCAGCAGCTCCTCCTCAGCAGGGTATGGCTACACCTTC. Encoded protein: CASSSSSAGYGYTF. The full variable domain, in which reference TRBV7-9 and TRBJ1-2 provide the parts outside the CDR3, is DTGVSQNPRHKITKRGQNVTFRCDPISEHNRLYWYRQTLGQGPEFLTYFQNEAQLEKSRLLSDRFSAERPKGSFSTLEIQRTEQGDSAMYLCASSSSSAGYGYTFGSGTRLTVV.

This sequence joins TRBV15 and TRBJ2-3; 7 positions match TRBD1. The germline gives CDR1 LNHNV, CDR2 YYDKDF (reference sequence). The trim removed 5 bases at V and 3 bases at J, leaving 14 bases unmatched. The CDR3 loop spans 17 amino acids. CDR3 sequence: CATSARPTDRITDTQYF. CDR3 DNA: TGTGCCACCAGCGCCCGACCGACGGACAGGATTACAGATACGCAGTATTTT.

V gene TRBV7-6 combines with J gene TRBJ2-3; D uncertain. The CDR3 loop spans 14 amino acids. V was cut by 6 bases and J by 4 bases, with 14 bases left in between. Germline-derived CDR1 and CDR2 are SGHVS and FNYEAQ. The CDR3 DNA is TGTGCCAGCAGTAAGAGTGGAATGGCAGATACGCAGTATTTT. As protein: CASSKSGMADTQYF.

This clonotype has more than one count but fewer than ten. The V and J genes are TRBV5-4 and TRBJ1-4, with D unclear. The CDR3 spans 14 residues. Germline V gene lookup returns CDR1 SGHNT and CDR2 YYREEE (reference sequence). V dropped 1 base and J dropped 8 bases, with 12 bases sitting between them. CDR3 sequence: CASSLWGDKEKLFF. In DNA, the CDR3 is TGTGCCAGCAGCTTGTGGGGTGATAAAGAAAAACTGTTTTTT.

This clonotype was seen ten or more times. In DNA, the CDR3 is TGTGCCAGCAGCTTGGCGGGCACTGAAGCTTTCTTT. It codes for CASSLAGTEAFF. This rearrangement joins TRBV7-9 to TRBJ1-1, with unresolved D. CDR1 and CDR2 (germline): SEHNR, FQNEAQ (reference sequence). The CDR3 loop spans 12 amino acids. Between the trimmed V and J ends, which lost 3 bases and 4 bases, there was a span of 6 bases.

The table lists this clonotype with a few counts. The gene calls are TRBV12-3 or TRBV12-4 and TRBJ1-1; 7 bases align to TRBD1. V lost 6 bases, J lost 3 bases, and 4 bases stayed unmatched. There are 13 residues in the CDR3. CDR3: CASSRGQDTEAFF. In DNA form, the CDR3 reads TGTGCCAGCAGCCGAGGACAGGACACTGAAGCTTTCTTT.